The rows below give T cell receptor beta chains drawn from one sample of a study of blood T cells in healthy people across ages. TCRdb fed the 5' RACE reads into MiXCR, producing one record per CDR3 protein. The data show 910,000 or so distinct CDR3 sequences, about 53% seen once. Sequencing used blood. The receptors come from a woman aged 55 to 70 in good health. Each CDR3 is given with its conserved first and last residue. The D gene is left open where the match is weak. Some rows have no size entry. The others give once, few or many, or a class for an expanded clone.

j_call,v_call,d_call,clone_size,cdr3_nt,cdr3_aa
TRBJ2-4,TRBV10-3,.,.,TGTGCCATCGGTGGCTTAGCCAAAAACATTCAGTACTTC,CAIGGLAKNIQYF
TRBJ1-1,TRBV5-1,.,.,TGCGCTAGCAGATGGAGGGACACTGAAGCTTTCTTT,CASRWRDTEAFF
TRBJ2-5,TRBV28,.,.,TGTGCCAGCAGGCCCGAGACAGGCCAAGAGACCCAGTACTTC,CASRPETGQETQYF
TRBJ2-1,TRBV15,.,.,TGTGCCACCAGCTCCCGTTATACGTGGCAGTTCTTC,CATSSRYTWQFF
TRBJ2-3,TRBV4-2,.,.,TGTGCCAGCAGCCAAGGGTCCAGCGTGACAGATACGCAGTATTTT,CASSQGSSVTDTQYF
TRBJ2-3,TRBV6-5,.,many,TGTGCCAGCAGCTCGGACACAGATACGCAGTATTTT,CASSSDTDTQYF
TRBJ1-2,TRBV12-3/TRBV12-4,.,.,TGTGCCAGCGCCCCCGGACGGATCTATGGCTACACCTTC,CASAPGRIYGYTF
TRBJ2-3,TRBV12-3/TRBV12-4,.,.,TGTGCCAGCAGCCACCCTCTAGGAGATACGCAGTATTTT,CASSHPLGDTQYF
TRBJ2-1,TRBV24-1,.,few,TGTGCCACCAGTGGACAGGAGACCTACAATGAGCAGTTCTTC,CATSGQETYNEQFF
TRBJ2-5,TRBV12-3/TRBV12-4,.,.,TGTGCCAGCAAATTATCCGCTGAGCAGTACTTC,CASKLSAEQYF
TRBJ2-2,TRBV5-5,.,.,TGTGCCGGCAGATTTTACAGGGATTACGGGGAGCTGTTTTTT,CAGRFYRDYGELFF
TRBJ2-7,TRBV3-1,.,.,TGTGCCAGCAGCCCGCGCAGGGGTCTAGGCTACGAGCAGTACTTC,CASSPRRGLGYEQYF
TRBJ2-7,TRBV20-1,TRBD2,few,TGCAGTGCTAGGACTAGCGGGAGGTACGGAGCCTACGAGCAGTACTTC,CSARTSGRYGAYEQYF
TRBJ2-5,TRBV4-2,.,.,TGTGCCAGCAGCCCTGAAAGGAGGGAAGAGACCCAGTACTTC,CASSPERREETQYF
TRBJ2-3,TRBV24-1,TRBD2,.,TGTGCCACCAGTGATCCACTAGCGGGGAGCACAGATACGCAGTATTTT,CATSDPLAGSTDTQYF
TRBJ2-7,TRBV29-1,.,.,TGCAGCGTTGGGGCGACTAGCTCCTACGAGCAGTACTTC,CSVGATSSYEQYF
TRBJ2-7,TRBV27,.,.,TGTGCCAGCAGTCCCCGGATGGTCGGCTACGAGCAGTACTTC,CASSPRMVGYEQYF
TRBJ2-4,TRBV4-2,.,few,TGTGCCAGCAGCCAAGATGGTAGCAAAAACATTCAGTACTTC,CASSQDGSKNIQYF
TRBJ2-4,TRBV7-9,TRBD1,.,TGTGCCAGCAGCCTACATCGGGGCGACAGGGGTGTTGCCAAAAACATTCAGTACTTC,CASSLHRGDRGVAKNIQYF
TRBJ2-1,TRBV4-1,.,few,TGCGCCAGCAGCCAAGTAGCCGGAGAGCAGTTCTTC,CASSQVAGEQFF
TRBJ1-2,TRBV5-1,.,once,TGCGCCAGCAGCTTGGCCGGAATAGGTCCTAGTTTAAATGGCTACACCTTC,CASSLAGIGPSLNGYTF
TRBJ2-3,TRBV6-2/TRBV6-3,.,many,TGTGCCAGCAGTTACTCTCAACCGATACTCACAGATACGCAGTATTTT,CASSYSQPILTDTQYF
TRBJ2-3,TRBV10-3,.,.,TGTGCCTTGCGGGGTACTAGCACAGATACGCAGTATTTT,CALRGTSTDTQYF
TRBJ2-3,TRBV6-5,.,.,TGTGCCAGCAGTTATTTCGGGAGAGCAGATACGCAGTATTTT,CASSYFGRADTQYF
TRBJ2-5,TRBV11-2,TRBD2,few,TGTGCCAGCAGCCCCACAAGAATAGCGGGGAAAGAGACCCAGTACTTC,CASSPTRIAGKETQYF
TRBJ2-2,TRBV7-2,.,.,TGTGCCAGCAGCCTCCTCCCCCCCGGGGACATCGGGGAGCTGTTTTTT,CASSLLPPGDIGELFF
TRBJ2-5,TRBV28,.,.,TGTGCCAGCAGTTTGGGGCAGGGATTTCAGGAGACCCAGTACTTC,CASSLGQGFQETQYF
TRBJ2-1,TRBV7-2,.,.,TGTGCCAGCAGCATATCAGGGGGGTCCTACAATGAGCAGTTCTTC,CASSISGGSYNEQFF
TRBJ2-3,TRBV20-1,TRBD1,.,TGCAGTGCTGAGCGAGGGACAGACCTCACAGATACGCAGTATTTT,CSAERGTDLTDTQYF
TRBJ1-2,TRBV29-1,TRBD1,few,TGCAGCGTTGACGCCGGGACAGGGGGATATGGCTACACCTTC,CSVDAGTGGYGYTF
TRBJ2-5,TRBV20-1,.,few,TGCAGTGCTAGAGGTAGCGTTGGAGAGACCCAGTACTTC,CSARGSVGETQYF
TRBJ1-5,TRBV2,.,few,TGTGCCAGCAGTGAAGCGCGAGGTCAGCCCCAGCATTTT,CASSEARGQPQHF
TRBJ2-7,TRBV29-1,TRBD2,many,TGCAGCGTTGATGGGACTAGTCTCGACGAGCAGTACTTC,CSVDGTSLDEQYF
TRBJ2-7,TRBV5-6,.,few,TGTGCCAGCAGCTTGGGGGGGTTTTGGCTTTCAATCCCAAACTACGAGCAGTACTTC,CASSLGGFWLSIPNYEQYF
TRBJ2-1,TRBV14,.,.,TGTGCCAGCAGCCTCAGTAGCGTCTACAATGAGCAGTTCTTC,CASSLSSVYNEQFF
TRBJ2-1,TRBV4-1,TRBD1,.,TGCGCCAGCAGCCATTGGGACAGGGGAGACAATGAGCAGTTCTTC,CASSHWDRGDNEQFF
TRBJ2-7,TRBV20-1,TRBD1,.,TGCAGTACTAGGGGGAGAGCGGGACAGGGGTTCTACGAGCAGTACTTC,CSTRGRAGQGFYEQYF
TRBJ2-5,TRBV20-1,TRBD2,.,TGCAGTGCTAGCCCTAGCGGGAGGACTGAGACCCAGTACTTC,CSASPSGRTETQYF
TRBJ2-5,TRBV12-3/TRBV12-4,TRBD2,.,TGTGCCAGCCGCGGAGGGACTAACCAAGAGACCCAGTACTTC,CASRGGTNQETQYF
TRBJ2-7,TRBV28,.,.,TGTGCCAACCCGGGACCACGAAGACCCTCCTACGAGCAGTACTTC,CANPGPRRPSYEQYF
TRBJ1-1,TRBV12-3/TRBV12-4,.,.,TGTGCCAGCAGTACGGTGGCCGCTGAAGCTTTCTTT,CASSTVAAEAFF
TRBJ2-7,TRBV2,.,.,TGTGCCGGCGGGGTATGGGGCCCTTACGAGCAGTACTTC,CAGGVWGPYEQYF
TRBJ2-3,TRBV7-9,TRBD2,.,TGTGCCAGCAGCTTGGCGGGAGGAGGTCAATATACGCAGTATTTT,CASSLAGGGQYTQYF
TRBJ2-2,TRBV12-3/TRBV12-4,.,.,TGTGCCAGCAGTTTAAGGCTTGAGGGACTCACCGGGGAGCTGTTTTTT,CASSLRLEGLTGELFF
TRBJ2-7,TRBV20-1,.,few,TGCAGTACTATAAGGGCCTCCTACGAGCAGTACTTC,CSTIRASYEQYF
TRBJ1-2,TRBV12-3/TRBV12-4,TRBD1,few,TGTGCCAGCAGTTTACTAACAGGGGGCTCGGATGGCTACACCTTC,CASSLLTGGSDGYTF